This entry describes one T cell receptor (beta chain). The same CDR3 arises from other DNA sequences in this sample as well. Using immunoSEQ multiplex PCR, the repertoire was profiled, and TCRdb retains in-frame clones only, with some absent. The sample has about 2.3 million clones, more than 80% seen once. This sample was taken from a study of shared clonotypes between healthy human individuals. Germline V lookup: CDR1 SGDLS, CDR2 YYNGEE. The V end was cut by 0 bases, the J end by 1 base, with 7 bases between. The CDR3 has 14 residues. Input material: naive CD4+ T cells from PBMCs. The subset denotes: CD45RA+ positively selected. This sequence joins TRBV9 and TRBJ1-1, with no clear D. This receptor was obtained from a man younger than 35 in good health. Some clones in this sample may be carry-over from other donors' samples. CDR3 in DNA: TGTGCCAGCAGCGTAGGAGGATCGAACACTGAAGCTTTCTTT. It encodes CASSVGGSNTEAFF.